The 16 T cell receptor beta chains in this list originate from one sample, sequenced in a study of blood T cells in healthy people across ages. Then a second PCR, running roughly 7 to 11 cycles, was carried out with a sample-barcoded 5' primer and a J-beta primer mix. TCRdb recomputed calls from the 5' RACE reads with MiXCR, one row per CDR3 protein. The sample has over 1,300,000 distinct CDR3 sequences, roughly 60% seen once. Material for sequencing was blood. The receptors stem from a man aged 18-30 years in good health.

The rearrangement joins TRBV4-1 to TRBJ2-1; either TRBD1 or TRBD2 may fit D (5 bases each). V lost 2 bases and J 5 bases, leaving 16 bases between the germline ends. There are 16 residues in the CDR3. The germline gives CDR1 MGHRA, CDR2 YSYEKL. As DNA, the CDR3 is TGCGCCAGCAGCCAATTGGGGACCAAAAAAAACAATGAGCAGTTCTTC. Its translation is CASSQLGTKKNNEQFF.

V is TRBV7-2 and J is TRBJ1-1, with D maybe TRBD1 (6 bases). This CDR3 region has 14 residues. V was shortened by 4 bases and J by 3 bases, with 12 bases between the two germline ends. Germline V gene sequence: CDR1 SGHTA, CDR2 FQGNSA. The CDR3 loop reads CASSYGQHYTEAFF. DNA for the CDR3: TGTGCCAGCAGCTACGGACAGCACTACACTGAAGCTTTCTTT.

V and J are TRBV20-1 and TRBJ2-1; TRBD2 aligns across 13 bases. V shed 3 bases and J 2 bases; nucleotides not matched to a gene: 4. This CDR3 region has 16 residues. Germline CDR1 is DFQATT and CDR2 is SNEGSKA (reference sequence). CDR3 residues: CSASWGTSGAYNEQFF. DNA of the CDR3: TGCAGTGCTAGCTGGGGGACTAGCGGGGCCTACAATGAGCAGTTCTTC.

V and J are TRBV7-2 and TRBJ2-3; tentatively, D is TRBD2 (6 bases). The CDR3 totals 16 residues. V was shortened by 4 bases and J by 2 bases, with 16 bases between the two germline ends. Germline V gene sequence: CDR1 SGHTA, CDR2 FQGNSA. In DNA form, the CDR3 reads TGTGCCAGCAGCTCCGGCTTAGCGGCCACCACAGATACGCAGTATTTT. It is translated as CASSSGLAATTDTQYF.

V gene TRBV6-2 or TRBV6-3 combines with J gene TRBJ2-7; D remains unclear. CDR3 length: 14 residues. CDR1 is MNHEY, CDR2 SVGEGT, per germline. Trimming took off 6 bases at V and 1 base at J, with 13 bases between the two ends. CDR3 amino acids: CASSPRPRSYEQYF. CDR3 DNA sequence: TGTGCCAGCAGCCCGCGGCCTCGTTCCTACGAGCAGTACTTC.

This clonotype was seen a few times. CDR3 loop: CAISPTGVEQYF. CDR3 sequence (DNA): TGTGCCATCAGCCCGACAGGGGTCGAGCAGTACTTC. The rearrangement links TRBV10-3 to TRBJ2-4, with 8 bases aligning to TRBD1. Judging by the DNA end, TRBJ2-7 fits better; the J call may be wrong. The CDR3 extends over 12 amino acids. CDR1 is ENHRY and CDR2 is SYGVKD in the germline V gene.

The chain is built from TRBV6-2 or TRBV6-3 and TRBJ2-4; 9 bases align to TRBD1. Losses at the gene ends were 6 bases for V and 13 bases for J; bases not matched to a gene: 25. This CDR3 has 18 amino acids. In germline, CDR1 is MNHEY, CDR2 SVGEGT. The CDR3 region is CASSLVYGPGTGINEQYF. In nucleotides, the CDR3 is TGTGCCAGCAGCCTGGTCTACGGACCCGGGACAGGGATCAATGAGCAGTACTTC.

This clonotype was seen more than once but under ten times. Written as DNA, the CDR3 is TGCAGCGCGTTAGGACAGGGGAACACCGGGGAGCTGTTTTTT. Translation: CSALGQGNTGELFF. The chain recombines TRBV29-1 with TRBJ2-2, with 8 bases that match TRBD1. The CDR3 covers 14 residues. V was clipped by 7 bases and J by 1 base; unmatched bases: 5. Per the germline V gene, CDR1 is SQVTM and CDR2 is ANQGSEA.

The V and J genes are TRBV20-1 and TRBJ1-1; D remains unclear. CDR1 is DFQATT and CDR2 is SNEGSKA in the germline V gene (reference sequence). V was pared by 1 base and J by 6 bases, with 9 bases between. The CDR3 extends over 12 amino acids. This CDR3 reads CSARAGLSEAFF. The CDR3 nucleotides read TGCAGTGCTAGAGCCGGACTCTCTGAAGCTTTCTTT.

CDR3 nucleotides: TGTGCCAGCAGTTGGAGGACGGATTTGAGCACTGAAGCTTTCTTT. Translation: CASSWRTDLSTEAFF. The chain joins TRBV12-3 or TRBV12-4 to TRBJ1-1, with D unresolved. This CDR3 comprises 15 residues. V lost 4 bases and J lost 4, with 16 bases in between.

V is TRBV7-2 and J is TRBJ2-5; D not resolved. CDR3 length equals 11 residues. V was pared by 7 bases and J by 1 base, with 4 bases between. Germline values: CDR1 SGHTA, CDR2 FQGNSA. CDR3 in amino acids: CASKFQETQYF. The CDR3 bases are TGTGCCAGCAAATTCCAAGAGACCCAGTACTTC.

This rearrangement joins TRBV7-2 to TRBJ2-4; TRBD1 aligns across 7 bases. The J call is uncertain, as TRBJ2-7 better fits the DNA end. The CDR3 is 16 residues long. Germline V gives CDR1 SGHTA, CDR2 FQGNSA. DNA for the CDR3: TGTGCCAGCAGCTTAACTTCTGGGACAGTGAGCTACGAGCAGTACTTC. This translates into CASSLTSGTVSYEQYF.

The V call is TRBV20-1, the J call TRBJ2-1; 9 bases align to TRBD2. Germline lookup yields CDR1 DFQATT and CDR2 SNEGSKA (reference sequence). The CDR3 totals 13 residues. Unmatched junction bases numbered 4, after V lost 1 base and J lost 9 bases. CDR3 sequence: CSARGLAGCEQFF. CDR3 nucleotide sequence: TGCAGTGCTAGAGGTCTAGCGGGGTGTGAGCAGTTCTTC.

This clonotype was found a few times. The V gene is TRBV7-4, the J gene TRBJ2-3; D is perhaps TRBD2 (6 bases). The CDR3 contains 15 residues. Per germline, CDR1 SGHVT and CDR2 SQSDAQ. The V end was cut by 2 bases, the J end by 1 base, with 10 bases between. The CDR3 DNA sequence: TGTGCCAGCAGCTTAAGCGGGCCCCGCACAGATACGCAGTATTTT. This sequence encodes CASSLSGPRTDTQYF.

The chain links TRBV27 to TRBJ2-3; perhaps TRBD2 as D (5 bases). CDR3 length: 17 residues. The V gene lost 4 bases and the J gene lost 7 bases, with 24 bases spanning the gap. Germline V lookup: CDR1 MNHEY, CDR2 SMNVEV (reference sequence). CDR3 loop: CASSSNNPRRAGNTQYF. CDR3 nucleotides: TGTGCCAGCAGTTCCAACAATCCGCGGCGGGCCGGGAATACGCAGTATTTT.

V gene TRBV27 combines with J gene TRBJ2-6; D is perhaps TRBD1 or TRBD2 (5 bases each). V dropped 6 bases and J dropped 4 bases, with 16 bases sitting between them. The germline CDR1 and CDR2 sequences are MNHEY and SMNVEV (reference sequence). The CDR3 runs to 16 residues. The CDR3 DNA is TGTGCCAGCAGCCAACAGAGGGACGCCGGGGCCAACGTCCTGACTTTC. Amino acid sequence: CASSQQRDAGANVLTF.